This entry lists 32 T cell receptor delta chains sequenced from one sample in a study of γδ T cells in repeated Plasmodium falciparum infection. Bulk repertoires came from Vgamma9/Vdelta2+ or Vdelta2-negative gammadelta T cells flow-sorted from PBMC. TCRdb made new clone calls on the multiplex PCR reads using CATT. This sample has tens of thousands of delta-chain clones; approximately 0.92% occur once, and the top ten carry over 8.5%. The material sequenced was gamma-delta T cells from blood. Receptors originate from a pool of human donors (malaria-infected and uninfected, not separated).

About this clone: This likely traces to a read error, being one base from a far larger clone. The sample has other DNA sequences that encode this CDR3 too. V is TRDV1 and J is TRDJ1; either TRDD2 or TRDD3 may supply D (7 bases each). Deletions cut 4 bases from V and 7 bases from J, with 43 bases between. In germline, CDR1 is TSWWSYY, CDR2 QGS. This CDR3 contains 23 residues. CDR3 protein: CALGAPFPTNYPLDWGPHTKLIF. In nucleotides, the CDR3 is TGTGCTCTTGGGGCCCCGTTTCCTACTAACTACCCTCTTGACTGGGGACCGCACACTAAACTCATCTTT.

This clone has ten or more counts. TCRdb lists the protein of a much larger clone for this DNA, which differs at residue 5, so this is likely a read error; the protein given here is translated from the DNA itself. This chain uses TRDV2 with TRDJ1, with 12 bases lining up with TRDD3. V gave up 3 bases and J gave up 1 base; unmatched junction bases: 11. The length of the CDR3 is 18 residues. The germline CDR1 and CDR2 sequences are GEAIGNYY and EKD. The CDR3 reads CACDAITGGYSSTDKLIF. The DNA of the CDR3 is TGTGCCTGTGACGCGATTACTGGGGGATACTCGTCCACCGATAAACTCATCTTT.

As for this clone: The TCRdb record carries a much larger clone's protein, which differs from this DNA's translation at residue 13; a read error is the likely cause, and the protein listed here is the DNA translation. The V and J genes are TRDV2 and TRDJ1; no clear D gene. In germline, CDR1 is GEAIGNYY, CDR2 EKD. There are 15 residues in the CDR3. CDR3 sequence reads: CACDTVGALTDKHIF. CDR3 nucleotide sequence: TGTGCCTGTGACACCGTCGGAGCGCTCACCGATAAACACATCTTT.

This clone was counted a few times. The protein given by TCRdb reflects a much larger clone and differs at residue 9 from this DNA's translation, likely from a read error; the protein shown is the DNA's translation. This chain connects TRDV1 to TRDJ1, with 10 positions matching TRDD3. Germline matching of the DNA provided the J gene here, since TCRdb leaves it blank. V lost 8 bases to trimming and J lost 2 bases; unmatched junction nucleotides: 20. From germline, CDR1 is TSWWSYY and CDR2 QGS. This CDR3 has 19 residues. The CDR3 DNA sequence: TGTGCTCTTACCATTACCCATGGTTGTTTACTGGGGGATACCGATAAACTCATCTTT. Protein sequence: CALTITHGCLLGDTDKLIF.

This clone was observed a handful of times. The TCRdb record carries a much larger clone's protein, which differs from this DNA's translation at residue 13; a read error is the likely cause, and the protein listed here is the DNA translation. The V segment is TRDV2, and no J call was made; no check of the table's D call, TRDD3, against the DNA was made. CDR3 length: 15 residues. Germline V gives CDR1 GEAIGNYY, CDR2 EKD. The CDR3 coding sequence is TGTGCCTGTGACCTGGGGTACTGGGGGACCGATAAACCCATCTTT. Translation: CACDLGYWGTDKPIF.

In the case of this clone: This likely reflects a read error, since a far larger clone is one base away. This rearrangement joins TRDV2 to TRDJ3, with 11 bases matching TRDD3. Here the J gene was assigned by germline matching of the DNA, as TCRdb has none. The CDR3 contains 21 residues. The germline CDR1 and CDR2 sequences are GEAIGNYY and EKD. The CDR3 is CACDTAWGIPLPQYLDRQMFF. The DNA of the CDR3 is TGTGCCTGCGACACCGCCTGGGGGATACCCCTCCCGCAGTATCTAGACCGACAGATGTTTTTC.

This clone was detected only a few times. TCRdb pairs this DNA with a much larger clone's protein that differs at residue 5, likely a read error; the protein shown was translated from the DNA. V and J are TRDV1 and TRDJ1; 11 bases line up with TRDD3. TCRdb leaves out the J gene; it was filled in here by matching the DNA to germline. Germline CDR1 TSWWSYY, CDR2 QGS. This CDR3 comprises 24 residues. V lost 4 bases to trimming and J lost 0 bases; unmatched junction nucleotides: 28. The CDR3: CALGGPFTFLNWGIYPRYTDKLIF. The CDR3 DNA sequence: TGTGCTCTTGGGGGGCCTTTTACCTTCCTCAACTGGGGGATATATCCTAGGTACACCGATAAACTCATCTTT.

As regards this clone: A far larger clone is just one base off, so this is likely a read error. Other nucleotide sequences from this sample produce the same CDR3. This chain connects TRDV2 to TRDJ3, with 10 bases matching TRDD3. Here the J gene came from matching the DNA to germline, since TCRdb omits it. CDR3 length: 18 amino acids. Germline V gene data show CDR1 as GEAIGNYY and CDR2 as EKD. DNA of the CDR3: TGTGCTTGTGACACCGCTGGGGGATACTCCTGGGACACCCGACAGATGTTTTTC. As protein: CACDTAGGYSWDTRQMFF.

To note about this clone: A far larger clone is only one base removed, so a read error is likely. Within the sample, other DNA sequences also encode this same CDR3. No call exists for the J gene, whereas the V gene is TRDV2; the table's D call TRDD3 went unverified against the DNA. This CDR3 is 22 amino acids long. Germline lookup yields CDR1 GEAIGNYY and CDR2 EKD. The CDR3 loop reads CACDPIPTSTGGITQYTDKLIF. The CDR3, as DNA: TGTGCCTGTGATCCGATTCCTACCAGTACTGGGGGAATAACACAGTACACCGATAAGCTCATCTTT.

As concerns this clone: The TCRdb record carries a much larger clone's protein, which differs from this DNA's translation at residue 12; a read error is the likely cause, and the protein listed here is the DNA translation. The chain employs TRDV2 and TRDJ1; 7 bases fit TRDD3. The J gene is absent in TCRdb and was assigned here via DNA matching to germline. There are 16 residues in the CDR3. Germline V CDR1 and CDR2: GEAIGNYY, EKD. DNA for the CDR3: TGTGCCTGTGACCCCTTGGGGGACCGGTACACCGGTAAACTCATCTTT. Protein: CACDPLGDRYTGKLIF.

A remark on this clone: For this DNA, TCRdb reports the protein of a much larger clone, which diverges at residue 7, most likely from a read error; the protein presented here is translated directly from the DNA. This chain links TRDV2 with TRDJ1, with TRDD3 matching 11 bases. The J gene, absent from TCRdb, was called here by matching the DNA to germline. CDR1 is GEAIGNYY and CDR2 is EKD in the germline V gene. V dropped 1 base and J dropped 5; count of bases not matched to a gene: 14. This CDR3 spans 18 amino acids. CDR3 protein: CACDTVYGGYARSDKLIF. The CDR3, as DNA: TGTGCCTGTGACACGGTATATGGGGGATACGCTCGGAGTGATAAACTCATCTTT.

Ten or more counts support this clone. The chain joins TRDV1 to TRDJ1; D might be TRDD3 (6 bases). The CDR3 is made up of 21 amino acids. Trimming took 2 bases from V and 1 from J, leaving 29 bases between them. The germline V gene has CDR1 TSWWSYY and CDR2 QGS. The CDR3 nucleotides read TGTGCTCTTGGGGAATTACTCCCCATCACGAAGGGGATCGGGGTCACCGATAAACTCATCTTT. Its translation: CALGELLPITKGIGVTDKLIF.

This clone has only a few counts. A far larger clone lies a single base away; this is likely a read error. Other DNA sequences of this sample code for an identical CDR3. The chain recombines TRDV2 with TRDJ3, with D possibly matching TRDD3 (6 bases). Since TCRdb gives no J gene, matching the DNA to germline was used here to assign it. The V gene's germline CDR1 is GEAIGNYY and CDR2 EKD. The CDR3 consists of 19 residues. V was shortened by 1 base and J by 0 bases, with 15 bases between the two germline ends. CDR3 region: CACDTGGLRGSWDTRQMFF. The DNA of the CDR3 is TGTGCCTGTGACACTGGGGGCCTGAGAGGCTCCTGGGACACCCGACAGATGTTTTTC.

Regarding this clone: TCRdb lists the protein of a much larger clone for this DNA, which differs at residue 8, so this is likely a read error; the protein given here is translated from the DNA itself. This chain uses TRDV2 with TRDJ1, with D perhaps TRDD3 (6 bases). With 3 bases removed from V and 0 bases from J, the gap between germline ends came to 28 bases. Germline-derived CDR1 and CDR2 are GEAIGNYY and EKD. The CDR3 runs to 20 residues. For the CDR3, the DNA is TGTGCCTGTGACTCCCTTGGTAGGGGATTCTTTTCGTCGTACACCGATAAACTCATCTTT. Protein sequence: CACDSLGRGFFSSYTDKLIF.

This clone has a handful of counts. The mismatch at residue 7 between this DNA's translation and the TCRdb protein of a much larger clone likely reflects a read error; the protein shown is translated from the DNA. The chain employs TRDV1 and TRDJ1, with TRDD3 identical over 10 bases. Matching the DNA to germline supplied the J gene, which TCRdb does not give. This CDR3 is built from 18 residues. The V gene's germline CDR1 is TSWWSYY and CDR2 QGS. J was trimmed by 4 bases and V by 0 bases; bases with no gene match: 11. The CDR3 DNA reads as TGTGCTCTTGGGGAACTTTCCTGGGGGATAAATAGGATCGATAAACTCATCTTT. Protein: CALGELSWGINRIDKLIF.

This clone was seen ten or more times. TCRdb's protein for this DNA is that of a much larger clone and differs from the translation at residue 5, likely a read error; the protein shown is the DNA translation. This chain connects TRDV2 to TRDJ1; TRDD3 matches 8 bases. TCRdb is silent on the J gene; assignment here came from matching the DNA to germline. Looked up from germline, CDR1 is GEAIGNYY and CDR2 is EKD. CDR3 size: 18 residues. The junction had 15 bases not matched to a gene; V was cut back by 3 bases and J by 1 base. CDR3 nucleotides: TGTGCCTGTGACGCCTTAGCTGGGGGACCTGCCCTCACCGATAAACTCATCTTT. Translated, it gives CACDALAGGPALTDKLIF.

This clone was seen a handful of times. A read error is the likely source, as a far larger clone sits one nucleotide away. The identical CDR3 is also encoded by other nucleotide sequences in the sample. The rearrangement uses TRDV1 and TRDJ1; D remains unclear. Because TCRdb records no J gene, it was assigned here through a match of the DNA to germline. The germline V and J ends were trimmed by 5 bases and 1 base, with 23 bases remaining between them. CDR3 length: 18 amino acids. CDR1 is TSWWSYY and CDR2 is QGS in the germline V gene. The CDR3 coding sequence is TGTGCTCTTGGGTTCACCTCCGTGCATACTTATATCACCGATAAACTCATCTTT. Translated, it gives CALGFTSVHTYITDKLIF.

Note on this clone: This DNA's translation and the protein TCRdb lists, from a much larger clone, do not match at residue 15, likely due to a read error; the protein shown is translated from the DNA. CDR3 protein: CACDTRFHFMPQTYIDKLIF. The CDR3 nucleotides read TGTGCCTGTGACACGCGGTTTCATTTTATGCCGCAGACGTACATCGATAAACTCATCTTT. This chain uses TRDV2 with TRDJ1, with D uncertain. No J gene was available from TCRdb, and it was assigned here by a germline match of the DNA. There are 20 residues in the CDR3. Germline lookup yields CDR1 GEAIGNYY and CDR2 EKD. The V end lost 1 base, the J end lost 4 bases, and 30 bases lay between the germline ends.

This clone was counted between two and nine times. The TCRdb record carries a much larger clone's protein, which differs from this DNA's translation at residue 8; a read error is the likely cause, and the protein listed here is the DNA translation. The CDR3 sequence is CALGERPFLPTAGGYGPDKLIF. Here the CDR3 DNA reads TGTGCTCTTGGGGAACGCCCATTTCTTCCTACAGCTGGGGGATACGGGCCCGATAAACTCATCTTT. The chain carries TRDV1 and TRDJ1; 12 bases are a match to TRDD3. TCRdb offers no J gene call, so here the DNA was matched to germline to obtain one. V lost 1 base to trimming and J lost 3 bases; unmatched junction nucleotides: 21. Germline loops: CDR1 TSWWSYY, CDR2 QGS. There are 22 residues in the CDR3.

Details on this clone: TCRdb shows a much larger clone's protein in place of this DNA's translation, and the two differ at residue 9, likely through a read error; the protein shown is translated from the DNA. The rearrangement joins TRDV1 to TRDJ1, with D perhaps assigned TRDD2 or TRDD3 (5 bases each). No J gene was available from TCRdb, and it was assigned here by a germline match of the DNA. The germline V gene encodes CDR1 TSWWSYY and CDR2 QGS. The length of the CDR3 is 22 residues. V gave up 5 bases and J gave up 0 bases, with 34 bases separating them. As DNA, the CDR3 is TGTGCTCTTGGGAAATCCCCTTCGCTGGGACCGAATAAGACTAAGTACACCGATAAACTCATCTTT. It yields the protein CALGKSPSLGPNKTKYTDKLIF.

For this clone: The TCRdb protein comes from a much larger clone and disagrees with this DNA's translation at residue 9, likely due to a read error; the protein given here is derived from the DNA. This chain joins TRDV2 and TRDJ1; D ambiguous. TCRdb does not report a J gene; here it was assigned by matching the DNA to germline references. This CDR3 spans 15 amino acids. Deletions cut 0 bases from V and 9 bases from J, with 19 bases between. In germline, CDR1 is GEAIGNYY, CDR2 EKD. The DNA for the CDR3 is TGTGCCTGTGACACCTTGATCCAGGAGACATCTCAACTCATCTTT. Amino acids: CACDTLIQETSQLIF.

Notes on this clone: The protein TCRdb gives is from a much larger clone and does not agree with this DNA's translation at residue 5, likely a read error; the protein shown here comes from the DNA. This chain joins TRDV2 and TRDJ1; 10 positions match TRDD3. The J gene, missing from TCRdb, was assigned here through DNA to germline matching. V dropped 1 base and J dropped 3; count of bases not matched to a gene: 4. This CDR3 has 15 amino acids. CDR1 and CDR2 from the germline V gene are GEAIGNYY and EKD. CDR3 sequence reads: CACDTRTGGSDKLIF. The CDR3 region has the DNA TGTGCCTGTGACACACGTACTGGGGGATCCGATAAACTCATCTTT.

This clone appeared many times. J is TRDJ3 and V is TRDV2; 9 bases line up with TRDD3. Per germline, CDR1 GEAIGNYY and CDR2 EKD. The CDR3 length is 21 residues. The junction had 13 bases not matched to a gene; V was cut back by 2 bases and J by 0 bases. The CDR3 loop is CACDITTGGPPSSWDTRQMFF. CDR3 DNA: TGTGCCTGTGACATTACTACTGGGGGACCGCCTAGCTCCTGGGACACCCGACAGATGTTTTTC.

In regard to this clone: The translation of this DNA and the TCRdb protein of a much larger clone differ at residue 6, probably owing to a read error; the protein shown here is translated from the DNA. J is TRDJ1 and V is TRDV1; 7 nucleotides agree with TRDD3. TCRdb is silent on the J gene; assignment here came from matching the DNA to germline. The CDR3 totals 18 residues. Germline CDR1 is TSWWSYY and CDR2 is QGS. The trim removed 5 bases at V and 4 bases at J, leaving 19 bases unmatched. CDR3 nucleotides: TGTGCTCTTGGGAAGGAGGAGACTGGGGATCGAGGTAGCGATAAACTCATCTTT. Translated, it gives CALGKEETGDRGSDKLIF.

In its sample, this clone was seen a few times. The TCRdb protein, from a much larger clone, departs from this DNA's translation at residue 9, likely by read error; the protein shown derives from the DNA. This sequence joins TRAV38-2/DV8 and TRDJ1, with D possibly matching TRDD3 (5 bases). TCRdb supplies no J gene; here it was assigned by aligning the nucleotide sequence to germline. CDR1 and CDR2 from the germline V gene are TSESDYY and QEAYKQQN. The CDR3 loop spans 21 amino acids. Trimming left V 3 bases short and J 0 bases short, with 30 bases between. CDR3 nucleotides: TGTGCTTATAGGACGGCGGCGAGGAGATACTTAGGTATCGTGGACACCGATAAACTCATCTTT. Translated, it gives CAYRTAARRYLGIVDTDKLIF.

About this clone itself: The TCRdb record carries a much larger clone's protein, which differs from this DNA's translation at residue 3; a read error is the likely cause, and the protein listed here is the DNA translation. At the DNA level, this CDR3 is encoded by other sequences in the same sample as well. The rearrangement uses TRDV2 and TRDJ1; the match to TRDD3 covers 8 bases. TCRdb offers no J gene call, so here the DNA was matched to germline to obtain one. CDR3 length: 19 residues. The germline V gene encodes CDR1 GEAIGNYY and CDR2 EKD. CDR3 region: CARDTPWTGGPHPTDKLIF. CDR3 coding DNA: TGTGCCCGTGACACTCCTTGGACTGGGGGCCCCCACCCCACCGATAAACTCATCTTT.

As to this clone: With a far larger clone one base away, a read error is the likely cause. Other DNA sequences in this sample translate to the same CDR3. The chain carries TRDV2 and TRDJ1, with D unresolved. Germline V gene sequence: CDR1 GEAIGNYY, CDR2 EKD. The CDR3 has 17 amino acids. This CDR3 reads CACDTRPGPGYTDKLIF. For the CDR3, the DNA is TGTGCCTGTGACACCCGTCCGGGTCCGGGGTACACTGATAAACTCATCTTT.

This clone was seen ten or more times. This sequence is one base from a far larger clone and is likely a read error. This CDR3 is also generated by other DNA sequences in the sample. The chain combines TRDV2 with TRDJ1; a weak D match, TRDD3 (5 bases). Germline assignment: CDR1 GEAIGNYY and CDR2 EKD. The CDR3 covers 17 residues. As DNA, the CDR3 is TGTGCCTGTGACACCGGAGGGGGCAAAGAGTACACCGATAAGCTCATCTTT. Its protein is CACDTGGGKEYTDKLIF.

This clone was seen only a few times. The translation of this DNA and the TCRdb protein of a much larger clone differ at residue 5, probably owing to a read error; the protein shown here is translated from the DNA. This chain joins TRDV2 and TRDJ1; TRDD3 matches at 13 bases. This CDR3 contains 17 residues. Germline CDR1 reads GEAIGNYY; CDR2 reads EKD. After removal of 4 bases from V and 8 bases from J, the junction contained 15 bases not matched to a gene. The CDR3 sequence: CACDAVLGDTLARKLIF. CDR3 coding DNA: TGTGCCTGTGATGCCGTACTGGGGGATACGCTTGCCCGAAAACTCATCTTT.

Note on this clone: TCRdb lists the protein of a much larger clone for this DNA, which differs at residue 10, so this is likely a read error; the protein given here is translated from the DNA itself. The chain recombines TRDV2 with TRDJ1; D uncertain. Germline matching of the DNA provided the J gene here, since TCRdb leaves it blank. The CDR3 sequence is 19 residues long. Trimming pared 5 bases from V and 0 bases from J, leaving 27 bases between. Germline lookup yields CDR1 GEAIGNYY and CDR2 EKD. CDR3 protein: CACVGTWKGVSLHTDKLIF. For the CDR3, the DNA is TGTGCCTGTGTGGGCACTTGGAAAGGAGTCTCACTCCACACCGATAAACTCATCTTT.

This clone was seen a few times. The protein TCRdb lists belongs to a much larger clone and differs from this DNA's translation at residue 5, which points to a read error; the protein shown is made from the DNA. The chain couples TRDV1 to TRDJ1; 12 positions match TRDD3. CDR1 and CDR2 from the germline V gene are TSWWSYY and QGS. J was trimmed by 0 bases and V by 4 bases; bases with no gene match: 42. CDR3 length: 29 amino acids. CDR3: CALGGVLVAFLTVLGDTTLRPLYTDKLIF. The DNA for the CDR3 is TGTGCTCTTGGGGGAGTTTTGGTGGCCTTCCTCACCGTACTGGGGGATACCACTCTTAGGCCCTTGTACACCGATAAACTCATCTTT.

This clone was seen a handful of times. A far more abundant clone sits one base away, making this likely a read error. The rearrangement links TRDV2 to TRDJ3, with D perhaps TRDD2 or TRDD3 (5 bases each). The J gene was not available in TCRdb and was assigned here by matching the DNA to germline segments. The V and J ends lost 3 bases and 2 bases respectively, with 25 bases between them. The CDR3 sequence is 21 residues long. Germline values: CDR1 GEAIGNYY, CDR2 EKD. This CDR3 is CACDSVLEGTIRPWDTRQMFF. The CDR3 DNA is TGTGCCTGTGACTCGGTCCTAGAGGGGACGATTCGGCCCTGGGACACCCGACAGATGTTTTTC.